Sequencing of this T cell receptor beta chain was carried out in a study of cytomegalovirus exposure and HLA in healthy donors (TCRdb year 2017). Background on the whole study: An earlier analysis of fewer than 750 of the donors reported over 250 Gb of sequence data and 95 million to 140 million unique TCR beta sequences obtained from about 200 million T cells. An early release that covered about 640 HLA-typed donors contained approximately 300 gigabases of sequencing data and tens of millions of unique TCR sequences. Of the roughly 410 genotyped donors, 65% to 90% were placed in the genetic ancestry cluster associated with self-reported Caucasian donors. The aim of the study was to test whether cataloging public T cell receptors could identify signatures of past pathogen exposure. The study used immunosequencing to profile the T cell repertoires of 666 subjects and linked those repertoires to cytomegalovirus serostatus. In addition to the first cohort of 666 subjects, a separate validation cohort of under 150 different subjects was used. High-throughput TCR immunosequencing, statistical association of individual TCRs with disease status, and machine learning were combined to predict cytomegalovirus infection status. A later analysis re-analyzed previously published TCR beta repertoires from 500 to 700 donors and added high-resolution HLA genotyping to study TCR occurrence patterns. In the later analysis, no new phenotypic data were used to find candidate immune exposures; instead, reliance was placed on TCR beta sequences and their occurrence across donors. To decide whether each TCR beta V gene segment behaved as functional or pseudogenic, an earlier analysis of some 600 of the donors relied on high-throughput TCR beta sequencing. Donor age, sex, ethnicity and CMV serostatus were compiled alongside the repertoire data. A later genetic analysis took genome-wide SNP genotypes for about three fifths of the 666 donors and used that subset as a discovery cohort. All discovery cohort repertoires had been generated on a single sequencing platform. Both class I and class II loci were covered by HLA typing, at four-digit resolution. Typing coverage varied by locus: about 629-640 donors for A, B, C, DRB1 and DQB1; 522 for DQA1; approximately 570 for DPA1; around 450 for DPB1. Several DR-DQ haplotypes were handled as single units for association and clustering because linkage in the cohort was strong. Among around 400 genotyped donors of the cohort, an average of roughly 230,000 unique TCR beta nucleotide sequences was sequenced per donor, of which 15% to 20% were non-productive. Paper-wide results and their limitations: Three of the identified cytomegalovirus-associated TCR beta chains were confirmed in vitro to be specific for cytomegalovirus antigens. The earlier analysis of a few hundred of the donors excluded around 17 rarely observed V segments, including chromosome 9 orphons, because counts were too low. According to a later analysis, parvovirus B19, influenza, CMV and Epstein-Barr virus appeared linked to several top co-occurrence clusters. In a later analysis, the rate of TCR association differed among HLA loci, with DRB1 alleles having the most associated TCRs and HLA-C alleles having the fewest. According to a later genetic analysis, donors in an Asian-associated ancestry cluster had fewer N-insertions in productive TCRs than the approximately 700-donor mean. Sequencing depth was assumed to be roughly uniform across donors in the presence/absence analyses, though that assumption may not hold. V-gene and J-gene trimming of TCR beta chains was associated with a missense DCLRE1C variant in a later genetic analysis, and the association was replicated in an independent cohort. In the study, roughly 160 TCR beta chains were listed as associated with cytomegalovirus. Most TCR sequences were observed very rarely across donors, whereas some public TCRs were present in many individuals. HLA typing was unavailable for some donors at each locus, so association tests used only the typed subset. In this cohort, only TCR beta chains were sequenced, and detectable features were limited by the absence of alpha or paired-chain data. The only immune exposure information available for the cohort was CMV serostatus. A cluster of highly shared sequence variants was judged likely to be a technical artifact of the sequencing pipeline. In a later analysis, HLA-associated TCR beta chains were found to be more clonally expanded and to have lower generation probabilities than equally common non-associated chains. In both the original and validation cohorts, the classifier was reported to diagnose cytomegalovirus status with high specificity and sensitivity. The authors suggested that the approach could potentially be extended to other disease states and immunological phenotypes. A later analysis associated 15,000 to 20,000 TCR beta sequences with specific HLA alleles at a false discovery rate of 0.05. A further reported finding was that TCR beta sequences accurately predicted the HLA-A and HLA-B alleles for most subjects in the first cohort. When HLA alleles, especially DR and DQ, strongly co-occurred, TCR associations were difficult to assign to individual alleles. In a later analysis, most CMV-associated TCR beta chains were found to appear HLA-restricted, with HLA associations seemingly driven largely by CMV exposure. In an earlier analysis of fewer than 700 of the donors, most TCR beta V segments appeared in productive rearrangements about 87% or about 30% of the time, broadly matching IMGT annotations. Linkage disequilibrium might explain the correlated functional status among segregating V segments, but an unknown experimental factor could not be excluded.

In this sample, this clone turned up a few times. Its antigen has not been determined. Base qualities are not at hand, and no much larger clone is one base apart. Libraries were made using the immunoSEQ multiplex PCR assay. For the multiplex PCR, a mixture combining 60 forward primers for TCR Vbeta segments and 13 reverse primers for TCR Jbeta segments was used. Amplification of the CDR3 region of rearranged TCR beta genes was performed with a multiplex PCR assay on genomic DNA. The amplified TCR beta libraries were sequenced on the Illumina HiSeq System as 87-base-pair reads. The original methods were these. Across the 670 or so repertoires, a later analysis counted 80 million or so unique TCR beta chains, 8.5 million to 12 million of which were shared by at least two donors. A nearest-neighbor algorithm error-corrected the raw reads and collapsed the reads into unique sequences, merging closely related sequences to remove PCR and sequencing errors. To assign V, D and J gene segments, CDR3 sequences were aligned to IMGT reference sequences. For a sequence to be retained, a match of at least six nucleotides was required to both a V gene segment and a J gene segment. Rearrangements were classified as productive when the CDR3 lacked stop codons and remained in frame with V and J, and all other rearrangements were classified as non-productive. CDR3 was defined by IMGT convention, running from the second conserved V-encoded cysteine to the conserved J-encoded phenylalanine. Sequences without an unambiguous match to a single V gene segment were excluded from the earlier analysis of about 600 of the donors. In an earlier analysis of about 590 of the donors, a V segment was called functional when productive rearrangements were above 56.7%, and segregating when the standard deviation between donors exceeded 5%. A statistical classification framework was built for diagnosing cytomegalovirus status from the catalog of TCR beta chain sequences. V and J gene assignment, in a later analysis, came from comparing TCR nucleotide sequences with IMGT/GENE-DB human TR gene sequences. In a later analysis, CDR3 sequences and most-parsimonious VDJ recombination scenarios were assigned using the TCRdist pipeline. In a later analysis, each TCR beta chain was defined by its CDR3 amino acid sequence together with its V-gene family, and reads lacking a unique V-gene family were excluded. A later analysis removed 550 to 650 highly shared, low-generation-probability nucleotide sequences to deal with suspected cross-contamination and a sequencing artifact. For each public chain, a later analysis derived a clonal expansion index from normalized ranks of inferred template counts within each repertoire. A later analysis computed generation probabilities with a VDJ recombination model fitted to out-of-frame rearrangements, and checked the results against IGoR. In a later analysis, hypergeometric tests were used to score TCR-TCR, TCR-HLA and TCR-CMV co-occurrence, with a repertoire-size bias correction applied to TCR pairs. In a later analysis, false discovery rates were estimated by permuting HLA or CMV assignments 20 times. In a later analysis, co-occurring TCRs were grouped with DBSCAN, and TCRdist sequence similarity was added when clustering was performed within HLA-allele-positive subsets. Repertoires with fewer than 30,000 or more than 120,000 public chains were left out of co-occurrence clustering, as were a few repertoires with anomalous nucleotide sharing. As stored in TCRdb, this immuneACCESS dataset retains in-frame rearrangements with V and J assigned. A fraction of the clones does not appear; measured against another copy, unresolved V genes explain less than half of the discrepancy, and the remainder lacks a known reason. The V and J calls and clone size were taken over from that table, and D and trimming were inferred from the DNA. In all, the sample holds 95,000 to 150,000 clones, and 72% of those were seen once. 3% to 4.5% of the sample comes from the top ten.

In total, roughly 670 healthy bone marrow donors made up the cohort. At the time of sampling, all cohort members were nominally healthy, though unrecorded immune exposures were likely present. The donor tested CMV seronegative and was one of the 352 seronegative cohort members. Every donor gave a peripheral blood sample, and the peripheral blood mononuclear cells from that sample were used for TCR beta sequencing. The Qiagen DNeasy Blood Extraction Kit was used to extract genomic DNA from the blood cell samples. This TCR derives from a man between 25 and 39 years old in good health and CMV-seronegative. The source material was PBMCs.

CDR3 reads: CASSFHDRRHEQYF. The nucleotide sequence is given as TGTGCCAGCAGCTTCCACGACAGGAGGCACGAGCAGTACTTC. The chain employs TRBV5-4 and TRBJ2-7; 6 matching bases give a weak D call of TRBD1. From the cysteine up to the phenylalanine, the CDR3 has a length of 14 residues. Just CDR3 DNA is preserved here, 42 bases in frame from base 1. The germline V gene (reference sequence) yields SGHNT for CDR1 and YYREEE for CDR2. At the junction V is shortened by 2 bases and J by 5 bases, with 14 bases in between.